One T cell receptor (beta chain) is described in this entry. What it binds is unknown. TCRdb re-derived calls from the reads in MiXCR, one entry per CDR3 protein. The table lists 680,000 or so distinct CDR3 sequences, under 40% of them singletons. Trimming left V 2 bases short and J 8 bases short, with 15 bases between. Germline lookup yields CDR1 MNHEY and CDR2 SVGAGI. The CDR3 contains 14 residues. The entry originates in a study of T cell repertoires in cytomegalovirus infection. Findings and caveats of the study: There were HLA-C-restricted CMV-specific TCR beta clonotypes dominating the ex vivo response. Individuals carrying CMV plus the relevant HLA were identified by cumulative frequency of public TCR beta families.

This chain joins TRBV6-5 and TRBJ1-1, with TRBD1 as a possible D gene (6 bases). Sample: PBMCs. The receptor was isolated from a human donor in good health (CMV status not recorded). Some clones in this sample may be carry-over from other donors' samples. The CDR3 protein is CASSYLLQGTEAFF. CDR3 DNA sequence: TGTGCCAGCAGTTACCTCCTACAGGGAACAGAAGCTTTCTTT.